This T cell receptor (beta chain) was captured by sequencing in a study of T cell changes during pregnancy in multiple sclerosis. Data came from immunoSEQ multiplex PCR; TCRdb stores just in-frame clones and leaves some out. The sample has tens of thousands of clones; about 95% are singletons. Germline V gene data show CDR1 as SGHTA and CDR2 as FQGTGA. Trimming at V came to 2 bases and at J to 2 bases, leaving 10 bases not matched to a gene. The CDR3 totals 18 residues. This clonotype was sampled from a female donor with multiple sclerosis, enrolled in a pregnancy study. Sequenced material: peripheral blood, taken in the third trimester of pregnancy. The V gene is TRBV7-3, the J gene TRBJ2-4, with 9 bases identical to TRBD2. DNA of the CDR3: TGTGCCAGCAGCTTAGCGGGGGGGCCTGCCCTGACCAAAAACATTCAGTACTTC. Encoded protein: CASSLAGGPALTKNIQYF.